The entry that follows covers one T cell receptor (beta chain) sequence. This clonotype occurred a few times. Its binding antigen is unknown. The input lacks base qualities; no much larger clone sits a single base away. The data derive from a study of CD8 T cells in ankylosing spondylitis (dated by TCRdb to the late 2010s). In terms of the full investigation: The study profiled T cell receptor beta repertoires in healthy donors and ankylosing spondylitis patients to find disease-linked TCR variants. Samples of peripheral blood were taken, and for ankylosing spondylitis patients, synovial fluid was collected as well. The whole study cohort included 85 to 120 healthy donors and 25 ankylosing spondylitis patients.

The CDR3 runs 15 amino acids, cysteine and phenylalanine included. The DNA shown is the 45-base CDR3, in frame from base 1. The germline V gene supplies CDR1 SGHRS and CDR2 YFSETQ. Trimming costs V 0 bases and J 0 bases, and their ends lie 8 bases apart. TCRdb lists the instrument as Illumina HiSeq 2500. Quantitative 5'-RACE with molecular barcodes was used to prepare TCR beta libraries. In the source study's methods: A new computational method, built on a probabilistic model of VDJ rearrangement, was used to identify disease-linked TCR variants. TCRdb trimmed the raw reads at Q25, called clones with MiXCR and kept productive beta chains. CDR3 protein duplicates are merged, each entry listing the most common genes and DNA. The V and J calls and clone size are TCRdb's, not the authors'. For this sample there are 300,000 to 350,000 distinct CDR3 sequences; less than 25% appear just once. The ten most abundant clones make up roughly 3.6% of the sample.

Overall results and qualifications from the work: Some motif variants were previously reported in synovial fluid and blood of reactive arthritis patients, suggesting common disease-initiation mechanisms. The disease-linked clones showed a CD8+ phenotype and occurred at relatively low frequencies in peripheral blood. According to the report, matched synovial fluid samples from ankylosing spondylitis patients were significantly enriched for the disease-linked clones. A TCR beta motif of several highly homologous amino acid variants appeared characteristic of blood from ankylosing spondylitis patients.

The V gene is TRBV5-1 and the J gene is TRBJ2-3; the D assignment is uncertain and may be TRBD1 or TRBD2, with 5 bases supporting each. The specimen was blood, either unsorted or a sorted T cell fraction (not recorded which). The receptor was derived from a female donor with ankylosing spondylitis or in good health (not recorded which). The DNA is TGCGCCAGCAGCTTGGGGGACCCTAGCACAGATACGCAGTATTTT. Its protein product is CASSLGDPSTDTQYF.